This TCR beta chain stems from a study of CD8 T cells in Susac syndrome (dated by TCRdb to the late 2010s). Looking at the study overall: Among the Susac syndrome patients who were sequenced, clinically active disease was present in six and clinical remission was observed in roughly eight. Susac syndrome patients were therapy-naive, on corticosteroids (some also receiving IVIg), or on IVIg alone at blood withdrawal. Whether CD8+ T cell activation and differentiation in Susac syndrome was antigen driven was tested using repertoire sequencing. The clonality of the CD8+ T cell repertoire was compared across approximately 11 healthy donors, roughly 14 Susac syndrome patients and around 16 multiple sclerosis patients.

RNA was extracted with the RNeasy kit and about 0.5 to 1 ug was reverse transcribed using random hexamers. The immunoSEQ multiplex PCR assay, which covers 54 Vbeta and 13 Jbeta segments, was used to amplify TCR beta CDR3 regions. PCR amplification bias was corrected by using a synthetic template baseline for primer optimization and computational correction. Processing in the source paper ran as follows. Only productive sequences were kept, with reads annotated to V, D and J genes according to IMGT and analyzed in immunoSEQ Analyzer. Clonality was calculated as one minus the Shannon entropy normalized by log2 of the number of productive unique sequences. For each patient and control, public and private clones were evaluated within the 100 most prevalent clones. Susac-specific clones were defined as absent from healthy and MS cohorts, about 1,100 published viral clones and other ImmuneACCESS disease sequences. In TCRdb, the public reads were trimmed at Q25 with fastp and aligned with MiXCR, with productive beta chains retained. Entries that share a CDR3 protein sequence are merged under the most common genes and DNA. The V and J calls, along with clone size, are taken from TCRdb and not from the paper's own processing. This sample has 70,000 to 100,000 distinct CDR3 sequences in its table, and about 96% of those were observed once. Approximately 0.42% of the sample rests with the top ten.

V gives up 0 bases and J gives up 8 bases, and the segment between their germline ends measures 8 bases. CDR1 and CDR2 (LGHNA, YSLEER) derive from the germline V gene. Including the terminal cysteine and phenylalanine, the CDR3 comprises 13 residues. Left in the record is the CDR3 DNA by itself, 39 bases read in frame from the first base. Peripheral blood CD8+ and CD4+ T cells from healthy donors, Susac syndrome patients and multiple sclerosis patients were profiled by high-throughput TCR beta sequencing. Susac syndrome patients met recently defined diagnostic criteria for definite or probable disease. Bulk CD8+ and CD4+ T cells were purified magnetically by negative isolation, whereas CD8+ TEMRA cells were enriched by FACS. Blood was collected in EDTA tubes and processed within 24 hours, with PBMCs isolated through density gradient centrifugation. PBMCs intended for TCR sequencing were cryopreserved in liquid nitrogen and were subsequently thawed in a 37 degrees C water bath. Purity of sorted or isolated CD4+, CD8+ and CD8+ TEMRA cells was at least 90%.

Summary of the overall study and its limitations: Clonal expansion was observed in Susac syndrome CD8+ repertoires, with the highest expansion in CD8+ TEMRA cells and greater expansion in clinically active than in remitting patients. Sixteen and five Susac-specific public clones were found in the total CD8+ and CD8+ TEMRA repertoires, respectively. The TCR sequencing and HLA analysis was acknowledged to have included a relatively small number of individuals.

In the case of this clonotype: What this receptor recognizes is not known. No much larger clone is present one base from it, and per-base qualities are unavailable.

Sequencing was done on a sample of CD8+ T cells from PBMCs. The chain couples TRBV4-3 to TRBJ2-1; the D gene identity is not certain. This TCR was recovered from a human donor with Susac syndrome. CDR3 loop: CASSQEPLDEQFF. The bases are TGCGCCAGCAGCCAAGAACCCCTCGATGAGCAGTTCTTC.